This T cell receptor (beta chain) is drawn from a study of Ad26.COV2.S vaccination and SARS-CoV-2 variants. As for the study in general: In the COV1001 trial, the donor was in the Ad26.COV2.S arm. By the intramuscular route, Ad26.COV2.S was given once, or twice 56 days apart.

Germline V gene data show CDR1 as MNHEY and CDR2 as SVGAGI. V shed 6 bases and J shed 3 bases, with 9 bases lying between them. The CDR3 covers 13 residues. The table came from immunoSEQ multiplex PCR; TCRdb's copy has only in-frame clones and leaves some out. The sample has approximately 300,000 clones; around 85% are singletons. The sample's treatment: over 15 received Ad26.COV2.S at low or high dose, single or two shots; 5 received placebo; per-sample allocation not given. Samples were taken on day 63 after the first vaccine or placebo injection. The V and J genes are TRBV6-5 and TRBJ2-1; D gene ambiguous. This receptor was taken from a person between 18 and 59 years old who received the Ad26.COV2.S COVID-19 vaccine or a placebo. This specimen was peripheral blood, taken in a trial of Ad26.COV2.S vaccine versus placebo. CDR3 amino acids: CASRRWVYNEQFF. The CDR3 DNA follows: TGTGCCAGCAGGAGATGGGTCTACAATGAGCAGTTCTTC.